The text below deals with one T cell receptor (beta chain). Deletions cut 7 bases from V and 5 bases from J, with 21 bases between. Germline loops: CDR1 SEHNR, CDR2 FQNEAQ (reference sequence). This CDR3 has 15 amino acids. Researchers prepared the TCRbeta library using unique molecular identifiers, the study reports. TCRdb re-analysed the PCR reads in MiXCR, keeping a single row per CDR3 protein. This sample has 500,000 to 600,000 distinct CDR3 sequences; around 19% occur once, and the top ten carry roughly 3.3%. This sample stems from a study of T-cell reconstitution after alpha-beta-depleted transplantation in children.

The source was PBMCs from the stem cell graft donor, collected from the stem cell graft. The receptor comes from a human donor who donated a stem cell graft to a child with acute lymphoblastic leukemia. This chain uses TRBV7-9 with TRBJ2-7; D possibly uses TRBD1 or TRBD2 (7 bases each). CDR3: CASTFSTGTTHEQYF. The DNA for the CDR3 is TGTGCCAGCACCTTCTCGACAGGGACTACCCACGAGCAGTACTTC.